The sequence of this TCR beta chain was determined in a study of blood T cell repertoires in COVID-19. For the study at large: Acute and convalescent COVID-19 samples came from the United States, Italy and Spain. In each case, the material was cDNA or gDNA derived from T cells, B-cell-depleted T cells, or PBMCs.

V gave up 4 bases and J gave up 8 bases, with 11 bases separating them. Germline-derived CDR1 and CDR2 are SEHNR and FQNEAQ (reference sequence). CDR3 length: 12 amino acids. Original methodology: Amplification of reference gene primers provided the estimated nucleated cell counts. TCRdb keeps only in-frame clones here, not all; method: immunoSEQ multiplex PCR. The V and J calls and clone size are taken from that table; D and trimming were inferred from the DNA. This sample carries about 260,000 clones, approximately 84% of them seen once, and the ten largest clones take around 9.2%. J is TRBJ1-1 and V is TRBV7-9; D remains unclear. Sequencing used peripheral blood. This sequence was found in a human donor in a cohort sampled during active COVID-19. The CDR3, as DNA: TGTGCCAGCAGCTCCCGGGCGGGGGAAGCTTTCTTT. Residues: CASSSRAGEAFF.